These 3 T cell receptor beta chains were sequenced from one sample in a study of T cells in Graves' hyperthyroidism and ophthalmopathy. RNA transcripts yielded amplified TCR beta CDR3 regions. Primed by the HTBI set, a first-round RT-PCR was run on the TCR CDR3. TCRdb re-analysed the multiplex PCR reads in MiXCR, keeping a single row per CDR3 protein. This sample has a few hundred thousand distinct CDR3 sequences, with more than 20% found just once. What was sequenced was blood. The receptor source for this set is a man between 18 and 35 years old with Graves' hyperthyroidism.

This clonotype was counted only a few times. The chain employs TRBV5-5 and TRBJ1-2; D gene uncertain. Germline CDR1 and CDR2: SGHKS and YYEKEE (reference sequence). The CDR3 sequence is 11 residues long. Trimming cost V 9 bases and J 13 bases, with 19 bases left between them. CDR3 nucleotide sequence: TGTGCCACCCCACCGTTGTCCCTAGGCACCTTC. This translates into CATPPLSLGTF. The variable domain in full, completed from reference TRBV5-5 and TRBJ1-2, reads DAGVTQSPTHLIKTRGQQVTLRCSPISGHKSVSWYQQVLGQGPQFIFQYYEKEERGRGNFPDRFSARQFPNYSSELNVNALLLGDSALYLCATPPLSLGTFGSGTRLTVV.

This clonotype was counted ten times or more. The chain employs TRBV11-2 and TRBJ2-7, with a weak D call TRBD2 (6 bases). The CDR3 is made up of 16 amino acids. V shed 5 bases and J shed 3 bases, with 20 bases lying between them. CDR1 and CDR2 (germline): SGHAT, FQNNGV. Here the CDR3 reads CASSPVARRVGYEQYF. The CDR3 DNA sequence: TGTGCCAGCAGCCCGGTAGCACGGAGGGTTGGCTACGAGCAGTACTTC.

V and J are TRBV20-1 and TRBJ1-1, with TRBD1 as a possible D gene (5 bases). Germline V gene data show CDR1 as DFQATT and CDR2 as SNEGSKA (reference sequence). This CDR3 is built from 15 residues. Deletions cut 3 bases from V and 1 base from J, with 15 bases between. The CDR3 region has the DNA TGCAGTGCTAGGTCGGGTGGGGGAGGGAACACTGAAGCTTTCTTT. Protein sequence: CSARSGGGGNTEAFF.